The 26 T cell receptor beta chains in this list originate from one sample, sequenced in a study of early T cells in non-severe SARS-CoV-2 infection. TCRdb itself ran the 5' RACE reads through MiXCR, one entry per CDR3 protein. The sample yields tens of thousands of distinct CDR3 sequences, about an eighth seen once. This material consisted of whole blood, taken at baseline. The receptors derive from an adult who was a healthcare worker with PCR-confirmed SARS-CoV-2 infection or an uninfected control (not recorded which).

The J gene is TRBJ1-4, the V gene TRBV29-1, with 10 bases identical to TRBD1. Germline loops: CDR1 SQVTM, CDR2 ANQGSEA. The CDR3 runs 14 residues. The ends lost 6 bases at V and 7 bases at J; junction bases unmatched: 8. The CDR3 bases are TGCAGCGTCGCAACCGGGACAGGGGTTGAAAAACTGTTTTTT. Translating gives CSVATGTGVEKLFF.

This chain links TRBV5-1 with TRBJ1-3; weak D call: TRBD1 (6 bases). Trimming shortened V by 4 bases and J by 0 bases, and 17 bases separated the two germline ends. Per germline, CDR1 SGHRS and CDR2 YFSETQ. This CDR3 contains 17 residues. In nucleotides, the CDR3 is TGCGCCAGCAGCCCCGGACAGACCCCCCTCTCTGGAAACACCATATATTTT. Encoded protein: CASSPGQTPLSGNTIYF.

The genes are TRBV29-1 and TRBJ2-3; no clear D. The V and J ends lost 7 bases and 2 bases respectively, with 10 bases between them. The CDR3 totals 12 residues. Per the germline V gene, CDR1 is SQVTM and CDR2 is ANQGSEA. CDR3 DNA: TGCAGCGCCAGCTTGGCCACAGATACGCAGTATTTT. It is translated as CSASLATDTQYF.

This clonotype appeared a few times. The chain joins TRBV9 to TRBJ1-3, with D maybe TRBD1 (5 bases). Germline CDR1 is SGDLS and CDR2 is YYNGEE. CDR3 length: 15 residues. The ends were cut back, 3 bases at V and 8 bases at J, with 18 bases in the middle. The CDR3 protein is CASSGRDPGIDTIYF. Here the CDR3 DNA reads TGTGCCAGCAGCGGCCGGGACCCCGGTATAGACACCATATATTTT.

The sample holds many counts of this clonotype. This chain's CDR3 is CASSDGTDWEPQHF. The CDR3 DNA is TGTGCCAGCAGTGATGGCACTGATTGGGAGCCCCAGCATTTT. The rearrangement links TRBV6-1 to TRBJ1-5; no clear D. The CDR3 length is 14 residues. V dropped 3 bases and J dropped 8 bases, with 14 bases sitting between them. Per the germline V gene, CDR1 is MNHNS and CDR2 is SASEGT.

The sample holds a few counts of this clonotype. The CDR3 here is CASSIIGTGSNQPQHF. The CDR3 region has the DNA TGTGCCAGTAGTATAATAGGGACAGGGAGCAATCAGCCCCAGCATTTT. The chain uses TRBV19 and TRBJ1-5; TRBD1 agrees at 9 bases. After removal of 2 bases from V and 1 base from J, the junction contained 3 bases not matched to a gene. The CDR3 is 16 residues long. Germline CDR1 LNHDA, CDR2 SQIVND (reference sequence).

This clonotype came up many times. This sequence joins TRBV7-3 and TRBJ2-7; unclear D gene. Trimming stripped 2 bases from V and 0 bases from J, with 8 bases between. Germline lookup yields CDR1 SGHTA and CDR2 FQGTGA. The CDR3 contains 14 residues. The CDR3 bases are TGTGCCAGCAGCTTATCGTCCTACTCCTACGAGCAGTACTTC. Protein sequence: CASSLSSYSYEQYF.

V gene TRBV4-3 combines with J gene TRBJ2-2; D is unclear. Trimming removed 0 bases from V and 4 bases from J, with 24 bases in between. The germline V gene encodes CDR1 LGHNA and CDR2 YSLEER. This CDR3 has 20 residues. CDR3 in amino acids: CASSQDTPRQSSFFTGELFF. DNA of the CDR3: TGCGCCAGCAGCCAAGATACCCCCAGGCAGAGTAGCTTTTTCACCGGGGAGCTGTTTTTT.

V and J are TRBV5-6 and TRBJ2-3, with 11 bases identical to TRBD2. Germline lookup yields CDR1 SGHDT and CDR2 YYEEEE. J lost 1 base, V lost 1 base, and 8 bases had no gene match. The CDR3 consists of 18 residues. CDR3 in DNA: TGTGCCAGCAGCTTGTTCCTAGCGGGAGGTCTTGGCACAGATACGCAGTATTTT. Amino acids: CASSLFLAGGLGTDTQYF.

This clonotype showed up many times. The V call is TRBV7-2, the J call TRBJ2-3, with D perhaps assigned TRBD1 or TRBD2 (5 bases each). The CDR3 has 14 amino acids. V lost 5 bases and J lost 1, with 10 bases in between. Germline V gene data show CDR1 as SGHTA and CDR2 as FQGNSA. This CDR3 reads CASSNGDGTDTQYF. The CDR3 DNA is TGTGCCAGCAGCAATGGGGACGGCACAGATACGCAGTATTTT.

As for this clonotype: The junction does not match germline at one end; this may be a read error. J is TRBJ2-4 and V is TRBV14; TRBD1 agrees at 8 bases. Germline V gene lookup returns CDR1 SGHDN and CDR2 FVKESK. The CDR3 extends over 20 amino acids. The CDR3 protein is CASSLFPGGPIHLARNIQYF. The CDR3 DNA reads TGTGCCAGCAGCCTATTCCCAGGGGGCCCCATTCACCTAGCCAGAAACATTCAGTACTTC.

The chain is built from TRBV6-5 and TRBJ1-6, with D possibly TRBD1 on 5 matching bases. The germline gives CDR1 MNHEY, CDR2 SVGAGI. The CDR3 sequence is 14 residues long. Between the trimmed V and J ends, which lost 6 bases and 8 bases, there was a span of 14 bases. CDR3 sequence (DNA): TGTGCCAGCAGCCTGGGACGGAGGGATTCACCCCTCCACTTT. Protein: CASSLGRRDSPLHF.

This clonotype was observed many times. The chain joins TRBV6-6 to TRBJ2-6; 9 nucleotides line up with TRBD1. After removal of 4 bases from V and 11 bases from J, the junction contained 18 bases not matched to a gene. Germline CDR1 MNHNY, CDR2 SVGAGI (reference sequence). This CDR3 contains 18 residues. The CDR3 reads CASSSLNTGTGNLYVLTF. In nucleotides, the CDR3 is TGTGCCAGCAGTTCCCTCAATACCGGGACAGGGAACTTGTACGTCCTGACTTTC.

This sequence joins TRBV4-1 and TRBJ2-7, with D tentatively TRBD2 (6 bases). CDR1 is MGHRA and CDR2 is YSYEKL in the germline V gene. The CDR3 length is 17 residues. Trimming pared 1 base from V and 2 bases from J, leaving 18 bases between. The CDR3 sequence: CASSQGFSPGLTYEQYF. As DNA, the CDR3 is TGCGCCAGCAGCCAAGGGTTCTCGCCGGGACTTACCTACGAGCAGTACTTC.

This chain connects TRBV6-2 or TRBV6-3 to TRBJ2-7, with a possible D match to TRBD2 (5 bases). V was cut by 2 bases and J by 6 bases, with 8 bases left in between. This CDR3 region has 12 residues. Germline V gene sequence: CDR1 MNHEY, CDR2 SVGEGT. The CDR3 spells CASSYGSTEQYF. CDR3 nucleotide sequence: TGTGCCAGCAGTTACGGGAGTACCGAGCAGTACTTC.

Many counts were recorded for this clonotype. The V call is TRBV7-2, the J call TRBJ2-6; D remains unclear. CDR1 is SGHTA and CDR2 is FQGNSA in the germline V gene. The CDR3 is made up of 17 amino acids. Trimming shortened V by 3 bases and J by 2 bases, and 14 bases separated the two germline ends. As DNA, the CDR3 is TGTGCCAGCAGCTTCGACATCGACCTCACTGGGGCCAACGTCCTGACTTTC. Translation: CASSFDIDLTGANVLTF.

The sample holds a few counts of this clonotype. The chain is built from TRBV7-2 and TRBJ2-7, with D perhaps matching TRBD1 (7 bases). Germline V lookup: CDR1 SGHTA, CDR2 FQGNSA. The ends were cut back, 3 bases at V and 3 bases at J, with 12 bases in the middle. This CDR3 is 14 amino acids long. DNA for the CDR3: TGTGCCAGCAGCTTTAGTCAGGGGGGCTACGAGCAGTACTTC. This sequence encodes CASSFSQGGYEQYF.

This clonotype turned up a few times. The gene calls are TRBV5-4 and TRBJ2-1; 11 bases are shared with TRBD2. The junction had 7 bases not matched to a gene; V was cut back by 4 bases and J by 7 bases. The CDR3 spans 15 residues. CDR1 and CDR2 from the germline V gene are SGHNT and YYREEE (reference sequence). CDR3 sequence: CASSPSGGLRNEQFF. As DNA, the CDR3 is TGTGCCAGCAGCCCTAGCGGGGGGCTTAGAAATGAGCAGTTCTTC.

This clonotype has only a few counts. This sequence joins TRBV2 and TRBJ2-7; D may be TRBD1 or TRBD2 (5 bases each). The germline V gene has CDR1 SNHLY and CDR2 FYNNEI. The CDR3 sequence is 14 residues long. The ends were cut back, 8 bases at V and 2 bases at J, with 16 bases in the middle. The DNA for the CDR3 is TGTGCCAGCGGAAAGGGACCCCCGACCTACGAGCAGTACTTC. Residues: CASGKGPPTYEQYF.

This clonotype was picked up a small number of times. The CDR3 DNA reads TGTGCCAGCTCACGACTAGCGGGAGGTGCCTCCTACAATGAGCAGTTCTTC. Its translation: CASSRLAGGASYNEQFF. The chain recombines TRBV18 with TRBJ2-1, with 13 bases fitting TRBD2. CDR3 length: 17 amino acids. CDR1 KGHSH and CDR2 LQKENI come from the germline V gene. J gave up 0 bases and V 4 bases, and 3 bases lay outside the gene matches.

This clonotype was recorded many times. The chain recombines TRBV11-2 with TRBJ2-7, with 9 bases that match TRBD2. V lost 3 bases and J lost 2; bases outside the gene matches: 5. The length of the CDR3 is 15 residues. Germline values: CDR1 SGHAT, CDR2 FQNNGV. The CDR3 reads CASSFGGGETYEQYF. The CDR3 DNA follows: TGTGCCAGCAGCTTCGGCGGGGGGGAGACCTACGAGCAGTACTTC.

About this clonotype itself: A read error may be the cause here, since a much bigger clone is one base away. J is TRBJ2-1 and V is TRBV11-3, with TRBD1 identical over 10 bases. Trimming at V came to 6 bases and at J to 3 bases, leaving 2 bases not matched to a gene. CDR1 and CDR2 (germline): SGHNT, YENEEA. The CDR3 extends over 14 amino acids. In DNA, the CDR3 is TGTGCCAGCAGGGGGACAGGGGACTACAATGAGCAGTTCTTC. Translated: CASRGTGDYNEQFF.

V is TRBV20-1 and J is TRBJ2-5; 7 bases agree with TRBD2. The germline V gene has CDR1 DFQATT and CDR2 SNEGSKA (reference sequence). CDR3 length equals 13 residues. Trimming cost V 4 bases and J 7 bases; bases outside gene matches: 9. In nucleotides, the CDR3 is TGCAGTGCTACAGTAGCGGGCACCGGGACCCAGTACTTC. Amino acids: CSATVAGTGTQYF.

This clonotype was seen once. V is TRBV7-3 and J is TRBJ2-1, with D tentatively TRBD1 or TRBD2 (5 bases each). V was clipped by 4 bases and J by 4 bases, with 14 bases between them. Germline V gene sequence: CDR1 SGHTA, CDR2 FQGTGA. The CDR3 is 15 residues long. The CDR3 bases are TGTGCCAGCAGCTACGACAGCGGCGATTACAATGAGCAGTTCTTC. It codes for CASSYDSGDYNEQFF.

This rearrangement joins TRBV10-3 to TRBJ2-5, with 7 bases matching TRBD2. The length of the CDR3 is 13 residues. Unmatched junction bases numbered 4, after V lost 6 bases and J lost 3 bases. Germline V gene data show CDR1 as ENHRY and CDR2 as SYGVKD. Here the CDR3 reads CAIREGGEETQYF. For the CDR3, the DNA is TGTGCCATCAGGGAGGGAGGGGAAGAGACCCAGTACTTC.

This clonotype was recorded a few times. This chain's CDR3 is CAWGWGEQFF. CDR3 coding DNA: TGTGCCTGGGGATGGGGTGAGCAGTTCTTC. V usage is TRBV30 and J usage is TRBJ2-1; unclear D gene. V lost 5 bases and J 9 bases, leaving 8 bases between the germline ends. The CDR3 loop spans 10 amino acids. Germline V gene lookup returns CDR1 GTSNPN and CDR2 SVGIG (reference sequence).